This TCR beta chain emerged from a study of spatial heterogeneity in lung cancer. Study-wide background: Beta-chain sequences were consistently detected more often than alpha-chain sequences. General study points: Tumor TCRs that were ubiquitous and expanded showed up in blood more at resection than follow-up.

In this sample, this clonotype is medium-sized. Its cognate antigen is unknown. Time point given: sample taken at primary tumor resection. Sequencing of whole RNA from tumor, nontumor lung or frozen PBMC involved no sorting. TCRdb ran MiXCR on the 5' RACE reads and lists one entry per CDR3 protein. Among 12,000 or so distinct CDR3 sequences, roughly an eighth were seen once, and the ten largest hold roughly 2.4%. This CDR3 spans 15 amino acids. V lost 3 bases, J lost 2 bases, and 6 bases stayed unmatched. Germline V lookup: CDR1 SGHDN, CDR2 FVKESK. The sequencing used PBMCs, collected at surgery. V and J are TRBV14 and TRBJ2-7; 8 bases agree with TRBD2. This receptor was obtained from a female donor with early-stage non-small cell lung cancer. The DNA of the CDR3 is TGTGCCAGCAGCCAGGGCGGGAGGCCCCCCTACGAGCAGTACTTC. This translates into CASSQGGRPPYEQYF.